The 17 T cell receptor beta chains given below trace back to one sample, sequenced in a study of blood T cell repertoires in COVID-19. Some clones are missing from TCRdb's copy, which holds only in-frame ones; the method was immunoSEQ multiplex PCR. This sample has 400,000 to 500,000 clones, with approximately 90% found just once. The sequenced sample consisted of peripheral blood. The receptors here all came from a woman aged 25 to 39 with active or convalescent COVID-19.

This chain joins TRBV2 and TRBJ1-1; a possible D gene is TRBD1 (6 bases). The CDR3 spans 17 residues. Germline lookup yields CDR1 SNHLY and CDR2 FYNNEI. V was clipped by 6 bases and J by 9 bases, with 29 bases between them. The DNA of the CDR3 is TGTGCCAGCAGCGGGAAGAGTGGGAAAGTAGTTGGACAGAAAGCTTTCTTT. Protein: CASSGKSGKVVGQKAFF.

The chain combines TRBV19 with TRBJ1-2; tentatively, D is TRBD1 (6 bases). Germline CDR1 reads LNHDA; CDR2 reads SQIVND (reference sequence). V was shortened by 2 bases and J by 5 bases, with 12 bases between the two germline ends. The CDR3 loop spans 14 amino acids. The CDR3 coding sequence is TGTGCCAGTAGTATAATTGGACAGACTTATGGCTACACCTTC. Protein sequence: CASSIIGQTYGYTF.

The rearrangement joins TRBV6-5 to TRBJ1-2; perhaps TRBD1 as D (5 bases). V gave up 8 bases and J gave up 6 bases, with 10 bases separating them. CDR1 and CDR2 (germline): MNHEY, SVGAGI. The CDR3 runs 11 residues. This chain's CDR3 is CASRRGDGYTF. The CDR3 region has the DNA TGTGCCAGCCGTCGGGGGGATGGCTACACCTTC.

The genes are TRBV6-2 or TRBV6-3 and TRBJ1-5; the D gene is possibly TRBD1 (5 bases). The CDR3 has 14 residues. The germline gives CDR1 MNHEY, CDR2 SVGEGT. With 4 bases removed from V and 7 bases from J, the gap between germline ends came to 14 bases. The chain's CDR3 is CASSSVGQGQPQHF. CDR3 in DNA: TGTGCCAGCAGTTCTGTCGGGCAGGGCCAGCCCCAGCATTTT.

The chain recombines TRBV29-1 with TRBJ2-7; TRBD1 aligns across 10 bases. The CDR3 sequence is 13 residues long. V lost 7 bases to trimming and J lost 7 bases; unmatched junction nucleotides: 10. The germline V gene encodes CDR1 SQVTM and CDR2 ANQGSEA. CDR3 sequence reads: CSATGTGVREQYF. Here the CDR3 DNA reads TGCAGCGCAACCGGGACAGGGGTTCGGGAGCAGTACTTC.

The chain is built from TRBV7-2 and TRBJ2-1; no clear D gene. Germline loops: CDR1 SGHTA, CDR2 FQGNSA. There are 15 residues in the CDR3. Deletions cut 1 base from V and 3 bases from J, with 10 bases between. CDR3 sequence: CASSLVGADYNEQFF. The CDR3 DNA follows: TGTGCCAGCAGCTTAGTCGGCGCGGACTACAATGAGCAGTTCTTC.

The CDR3 nucleotides read TGTGCCAGTAGTATAGAAGGTAGCCTTTCACCCCTCCACTTT. Amino acids: CASSIEGSLSPLHF. This rearrangement joins TRBV19 to TRBJ1-6; no reliable D call. Per the germline V gene, CDR1 is LNHDA and CDR2 is SQIVND (reference sequence). V gave up 0 bases and J gave up 9 bases, with 9 bases separating them. The CDR3 sequence is 14 residues long. The full variable domain, rest sourced from reference TRBV19 and TRBJ1-6, is DGGITQSPKYLFRKEGQNVTLSCEQNLNHDAMYWYRQDPGQGLRLIYYSQIVNDFQKGDIAEGYSVSREKKESFPLTVTSAQKNPTAFYLCASSIEGSLSPLHFGNGTRLTVT.

The chain joins TRBV3-1 (or the pseudogene TRBV3-2) to TRBJ2-3, with a tentative D call TRBD2 (5 bases). CDR1 is LGHDT and CDR2 is YNNKEL in the germline V gene (reference sequence). V was cut by 4 bases and J by 2 bases, with 16 bases left in between. This CDR3 spans 16 amino acids. The CDR3, as DNA: TGTGCCAGCAGCCCCTCCCTAGCTGACAACACAGATACGCAGTATTTT. As protein: CASSPSLADNTDTQYF.

CDR3 sequence (DNA): TGTGCCAGCTCGGGGGGGCCAACAGATACGCAGTATTTT. Its protein is CASSGGPTDTQYF. The chain joins TRBV18 to TRBJ2-3, with a possible D match to TRBD2 (7 bases). This CDR3 region has 13 residues. CDR1 KGHSH and CDR2 LQKENI come from the germline V gene. V gave up 6 bases and J gave up 3 bases, with 10 bases separating them.

Of note for this clone: At one end, the junction sequence differs from germline, possibly due to a read error. The chain links TRBV2 to TRBJ2-5; D is unresolved. The germline gives CDR1 SNHLY, CDR2 FYNNEI. The CDR3 is 11 residues long. CDR3 nucleotides: TGTGCCAGCGGTGCCGTCGCACAGTATCACTTC. Protein product: CASGAVAQYHF.

The chain combines TRBV28 with TRBJ1-2; 9 bases align to TRBD1. The V and J ends lost 5 bases and 3 bases, in that order; junction bases with no gene match: 19. The CDR3 extends over 19 amino acids. Germline-derived CDR1 and CDR2 are MDHEN and SYDVKM. The CDR3 DNA reads TGTGCCAGCAGTCCAAGGACAGGGGCCAGCCCCCAAGATTACTATGGCTACACCTTC. Its translation: CASSPRTGASPQDYYGYTF.

This clone was observed a few times. The chain links TRBV6-5 to TRBJ1-1; D is uncertain. Germline-derived CDR1 and CDR2 are MNHEY and SVGAGI. Trimming took off 8 bases at V and 0 bases at J, with 7 bases between the two ends. This CDR3 is 12 amino acids long. CDR3 DNA: TGTGCCAGCGGGCGATTGAACACTGAAGCTTTCTTT. Its translation: CASGRLNTEAFF.

This chain uses TRBV7-2 with TRBJ1-5; D may be TRBD1 (5 bases). CDR1 and CDR2 from the germline V gene are SGHTA and FQGNSA. CDR3 length: 18 amino acids. V shed 6 bases and J shed 4 bases, with 25 bases lying between them. The CDR3 nucleotides are TGTGCCAGCAGTACGGCTTGGGACTCCCGGTCCCCAAATCAGCCCCAGCATTTT. This sequence encodes CASSTAWDSRSPNQPQHF. The variable domain in full, completed from reference TRBV7-2 and TRBJ1-5, reads GAGVSQSPSNKVTEKGKDVELRCDPISGHTALYWYRQSLGQGLEFLIYFQGNSAPDKSGLPSDRFSAERTGGSVSTLTIQRTQQEDSAVYLCASSTAWDSRSPNQPQHFGDGTRLSIL.

V gene TRBV5-4 combines with J gene TRBJ1-2, with 7 nucleotides matching TRBD1. Germline CDR1 and CDR2: SGHNT and YYREEE (reference sequence). V shed 0 bases, J shed 4 bases, and the junction held 15 bases outside the gene matches. The CDR3 is 18 amino acids. CDR3 nucleotides: TGTGCCAGCAGCTTGGGGGGGGACAGACCTCTAAAGGGCTATGGCTACACCTTC. Its protein is CASSLGGDRPLKGYGYTF.

In regard to this clone: The sample contains more than one DNA sequence encoding this CDR3. The V gene is TRBV6-1, the J gene TRBJ2-1, with D possibly TRBD1 on 6 matching bases. From germline, CDR1 is MNHNS and CDR2 SASEGT. The CDR3 consists of 16 residues. Trimming removed 1 base at V and 3 bases at J, with 13 bases between. CDR3 in DNA: TGTGCCAGCAGTGAAGAGGCAGGGGACCTCTACAATGAGCAGTTCTTC. Translated: CASSEEAGDLYNEQFF.

This clone was picked up one time. V is TRBV5-4 and J is TRBJ2-6; perhaps TRBD1 as D (5 bases). The CDR3 is 16 amino acids. Germline CDR1 and CDR2: SGHNT and YYREEE (reference sequence). V was shortened by 0 bases and J by 0 bases, with 7 bases between the two germline ends. CDR3 sequence (DNA): TGTGCCAGCAGCTTGGGGGGCAGCTCTGGGGCCAACGTCCTGACTTTC. It codes for CASSLGGSSGANVLTF. Together with reference TRBV5-4 and TRBJ2-6, the CDR3 gives the full variable domain: ETGVTQSPTHLIKTRGQQVTLRCSSQSGHNTVSWYQQALGQGPQFIFQYYREEENGRGNFPPRFSGLQFPNYSSELNVNALELDDSALYLCASSLGGSSGANVLTFGAGSRLTVL.

J is TRBJ1-3 and V is TRBV19; D gene ambiguous. The CDR3 is 16 residues long. Germline V gene lookup returns CDR1 LNHDA and CDR2 SQIVND (reference sequence). Trimming removed 2 bases from V and 0 bases from J, with 11 bases in between. CDR3 coding DNA: TGTGCCAGTAGTATATTCGGAGGCATCTCTGGAAACACCATATATTTT. It yields the protein CASSIFGGISGNTIYF. The whole variable domain, filled in from reference TRBV19 and TRBJ1-3, reads DGGITQSPKYLFRKEGQNVTLSCEQNLNHDAMYWYRQDPGQGLRLIYYSQIVNDFQKGDIAEGYSVSREKKESFPLTVTSAQKNPTAFYLCASSIFGGISGNTIYFGEGSWLTVV.